These 27 T cell receptor beta chains were sequenced from one sample in a study of T cell repertoires in cytomegalovirus infection. Which antigens these TCRs recognize remains unknown. MiXCR, run by TCRdb on the reads, gives a single entry per CDR3 protein. The sample contains roughly 120,000 distinct CDR3 sequences, roughly a third of which appear only once. The sequencing here drew on CD8+ T cells from cultured PBMCs, taken from culture after CMV antigen stimulation. These receptors were obtained from a human donor in good health (CMV status not recorded). Some clones in this sample may be carry-over from other donors' samples.

The chain links TRBV4-1 to TRBJ2-1; D might be TRBD1 or TRBD2, each matching 6 bases. This CDR3 region has 16 residues. V was shortened by 1 base and J by 7 bases, with 17 bases between the two germline ends. Germline CDR1 MGHRA, CDR2 YSYEKL. The CDR3 protein is CASSQGAPGAGNEQFF. Written as DNA, the CDR3 is TGCGCCAGCAGCCAAGGGGCGCCGGGGGCGGGGAATGAGCAGTTCTTC.

The chain combines TRBV13 with TRBJ1-2; TRBD1 might be the D (5 bases). Trimming pared 0 bases from V and 6 bases from J, leaving 8 bases between. CDR1 PRHDT and CDR2 FYEKMQ come from the germline V gene (reference sequence). The length of the CDR3 is 13 residues. The CDR3: CASSLGAGNGYTF. CDR3 DNA: TGTGCCAGCAGCTTAGGGGCAGGGAATGGCTACACCTTC.

The genes are TRBV6-1 and TRBJ1-1, with a weak D call TRBD1 (6 bases). The CDR3 sequence is 14 residues long. Germline lookup yields CDR1 MNHNS and CDR2 SASEGT. Trimming took off 1 base at V and 11 bases at J, with 17 bases between the two ends. This CDR3 reads CASSEGEGGADAFF. CDR3 nucleotide sequence: TGTGCCAGCAGTGAAGGGGAGGGGGGGGCGGATGCTTTCTTT.

This clonotype was counted many times. The gene calls are TRBV5-5 and TRBJ2-7; 7 nucleotides match TRBD2. Per germline, CDR1 SGHKS and CDR2 YYEKEE (reference sequence). This CDR3 spans 16 amino acids. The junction had 14 bases not matched to a gene; V was cut back by 4 bases and J by 4 bases. The CDR3 coding sequence is TGTGCCAGCAGCCGATCCTGGGGCAGGGAGGGTTACGAGCAGTACTTC. Protein: CASSRSWGREGYEQYF.

This clonotype was counted only a few times. J is TRBJ2-3 and V is TRBV29-1; a possible D gene is TRBD2 (5 bases). Germline V gives CDR1 SQVTM, CDR2 ANQGSEA. V dropped 1 base and J dropped 4 bases, with 9 bases sitting between them. The CDR3 covers 13 residues. For the CDR3, the DNA is TGCAGCGTTGAAGTAGGGAGTTCAGATACGCAGTATTTT. This codes for CSVEVGSSDTQYF.

This clonotype has ten or more counts. The CDR3 is CSASTRYNEQFF. CDR3 bases: TGCAGTGCTAGCACGCGTTACAATGAGCAGTTCTTC. The V and J genes are TRBV20-1 and TRBJ2-1; D is unclear. The CDR3 totals 12 residues. Trimming left V 3 bases short and J 4 bases short, with 7 bases between. In germline, CDR1 is DFQATT, CDR2 SNEGSKA (reference sequence).

In this sample, this clonotype turned up many times. The chain joins TRBV20-1 to TRBJ1-6, with TRBD1 as a possible D gene (5 bases). The CDR3 extends over 17 amino acids. Trimming shortened V by 2 bases and J by 8 bases, and 22 bases separated the two germline ends. Germline V CDR1 and CDR2: DFQATT, SNEGSKA (reference sequence). The CDR3 DNA is TGCAGTGCTAGACAAATTACCGGGACCCCAGAAGATTCACCCCTCCACTTT. Translation: CSARQITGTPEDSPLHF.

This clonotype was detected ten times or more. CDR3 sequence (DNA): TGTGCCAGCAGCTTAGAACGCGGTAGCAATCAGCCCCAGCATTTT. Protein product: CASSLERGSNQPQHF. The chain recombines TRBV7-2 with TRBJ1-5; D is ambiguous. Germline V CDR1 and CDR2: SGHTA, FQGNSA. The CDR3 runs to 15 residues. Trimming removed 1 base at V and 0 bases at J, with 7 bases between.

This rearrangement joins TRBV12-3 or TRBV12-4 to TRBJ1-5; no firm D call. Trimming shortened V by 6 bases and J by 6 bases, and 12 bases separated the two germline ends. This CDR3 has 13 amino acids. CDR3 nucleotides: TGTGCCAGCAGCGGAGGGTTAGGTCAGCCCCAGCATTTT. Protein sequence: CASSGGLGQPQHF.

This clonotype was counted a few times. The rearrangement links TRBV27 to TRBJ1-2, with 9 positions matching TRBD1. Germline CDR1 MNHEY, CDR2 SMNVEV (reference sequence). The CDR3 totals 13 residues. V was clipped by 6 bases and J by 7 bases; unmatched bases: 6. CDR3 sequence reads: CASRSGQGLGYTF. CDR3 bases: TGTGCCAGCAGATCGGGACAGGGTCTTGGCTACACCTTC.

This clonotype was detected a few times. The chain combines TRBV7-2 with TRBJ2-5; the D gene is possibly TRBD2 (5 bases). In germline, CDR1 is SGHTA, CDR2 FQGNSA. This CDR3 has 15 amino acids. The germline V and J ends were trimmed by 3 bases and 4 bases, with 15 bases remaining between them. CDR3 in amino acids: CASSFTGWLGETQYF. In nucleotides, the CDR3 is TGTGCCAGCAGCTTCACGGGGTGGTTGGGAGAGACCCAGTACTTC.

J is TRBJ2-1 and V is TRBV24-1; no clear D. There are 17 residues in the CDR3. Germline V CDR1 and CDR2: KGHDR, SFDVKD. V lost 0 bases, J lost 2 bases, and 13 bases lay in between. The CDR3 DNA reads as TGTGCCACCAGTGATTTGCTGAGACGGTCACCCTACAATGAGCAGTTCTTC. Protein: CATSDLLRRSPYNEQFF.

The chain carries TRBV5-6 and TRBJ2-2; D perhaps matches TRBD1 (6 bases). Germline V gene lookup returns CDR1 SGHDT and CDR2 YYEEEE. Trimming shortened V by 5 bases and J by 2 bases, and 13 bases separated the two germline ends. This CDR3 spans 15 amino acids. CDR3 in DNA: TGTGCCAGCAGTTCACCGGGGACAAACACCGGGGAGCTGTTTTTT. This encodes CASSSPGTNTGELFF.

This clonotype was seen just once. This chain joins TRBV7-2 and TRBJ2-7; 8 bases are shared with TRBD1. Germline trimming cut 1 base from V and 3 bases from J; bases unmatched to any gene: 5. The CDR3 runs 15 residues. CDR1 and CDR2 (germline): SGHTA, FQGNSA. This CDR3 is CASSLGQDRVYEQYF. CDR3 DNA sequence: TGTGCCAGCAGCTTAGGCCAGGACAGGGTCTACGAGCAGTACTTC.

This clonotype came up a few times. The chain combines TRBV4-3 with TRBJ2-3; TRBD1 matches at 7 bases. The V and J ends lost 0 bases and 0 bases, in that order; junction bases with no gene match: 6. The CDR3 spans 17 residues. Germline values: CDR1 LGHNA, CDR2 YSLEER. CDR3 sequence (DNA): TGCGCCAGCAGCCAAGAACAGGGGCCACTTAGCACAGATACGCAGTATTTT. Translated, it gives CASSQEQGPLSTDTQYF.

V and J are TRBV12-3 or TRBV12-4 and TRBJ2-1; TRBD2 aligns across 10 bases. This CDR3 spans 15 amino acids. The ends lost 3 bases at V and 6 bases at J; junction bases unmatched: 5. The CDR3 sequence: CASSFSASGGNEQFF. In DNA form, the CDR3 reads TGTGCCAGCAGTTTTTCGGCTAGCGGGGGCAATGAGCAGTTCTTC.

The chain recombines TRBV27 with TRBJ2-5; D not certain. CDR1 is MNHEY, CDR2 SMNVEV, per germline (reference sequence). This CDR3 has 13 amino acids. Trimming removed 6 bases at V and 4 bases at J, with 12 bases between. The CDR3 DNA is TGTGCCAGCAGCCCGTCGGGTGGAGAGACCCAGTACTTC. Its protein is CASSPSGGETQYF.

This chain uses TRBV7-2 with TRBJ2-3; 13 positions match TRBD2. This CDR3 contains 14 residues. Germline CDR1 and CDR2: SGHTA and FQGNSA. Germline trimming cut 8 bases from V and 3 bases from J; bases unmatched to any gene: 2. The CDR3 protein is CASPLAGGTDTQYF. CDR3 bases: TGTGCCAGCCCACTAGCGGGGGGGACAGATACGCAGTATTTT.

The V and J genes are TRBV20-1 and TRBJ1-2, with D unclear. The V and J ends lost 5 bases and 10 bases respectively, with 8 bases between them. The CDR3 extends over 9 amino acids. CDR1 DFQATT and CDR2 SNEGSKA come from the germline V gene (reference sequence). CDR3 nucleotide sequence: TGCAGTGCTGGCCGGGCCTACACCTTC. As protein: CSAGRAYTF.

The chain is built from TRBV12-3 or TRBV12-4 and TRBJ2-1; TRBD1 matches 9 bases. The junction had 16 bases not matched to a gene; V was cut back by 6 bases and J by 7 bases. CDR3 length: 17 amino acids. The CDR3 loop reads CASSSLRRDRVSNEQFF. The CDR3 DNA follows: TGTGCCAGCAGCTCCCTCCGCCGGGACAGGGTGTCGAATGAGCAGTTCTTC.

This clonotype was recorded at least ten times. The V and J genes are TRBV7-6 and TRBJ1-2, with TRBD1 as a possible D gene (6 bases). V lost 5 bases to trimming and J lost 4 bases, with 17 bases between them. Germline V CDR1 and CDR2: SGHVS, FNYEAQ. This CDR3 is built from 15 residues. CDR3 sequence reads: CASSPSWGAGYGYTF. DNA for the CDR3: TGTGCCAGCAGCCCGAGTTGGGGGGCTGGCTATGGCTACACCTTC.

The chain combines TRBV7-4 with TRBJ2-1, with a tentative D call TRBD2 (6 bases). The germline V and J ends were trimmed by 2 bases and 2 bases, with 16 bases remaining between them. The germline gives CDR1 SGHVT, CDR2 SQSDAQ. The CDR3 is 17 residues long. CDR3 residues: CASSLMGGPPTYNEQFF. In DNA, the CDR3 is TGTGCCAGCAGCTTAATGGGAGGACCACCAACCTACAATGAGCAGTTCTTC.

This clonotype was observed a handful of times. The V gene is TRBV5-6, the J gene TRBJ2-1; 11 positions match TRBD2. Germline CDR1 SGHDT, CDR2 YYEEEE. The V and J ends lost 4 bases and 0 bases, in that order; junction bases with no gene match: 6. The CDR3 extends over 17 amino acids. CDR3 amino acids: CASSVAGGPNSYNEQFF. CDR3 coding DNA: TGTGCCAGCAGCGTAGCGGGGGGGCCCAACTCCTACAATGAGCAGTTCTTC.

The chain combines TRBV27 with TRBJ1-1; tentative D call: TRBD1 (5 bases). The CDR3 is made up of 14 amino acids. The V end was cut by 2 bases, the J end by 5 bases, with 12 bases between. Looked up from germline, CDR1 is MNHEY and CDR2 is SMNVEV (reference sequence). The chain's CDR3 is CASSLVGGRTEAFF. The CDR3 DNA sequence: TGTGCCAGCAGTTTAGTGGGGGGAAGAACTGAAGCTTTCTTT.

In its sample, this clonotype was seen a few times. The rearrangement links TRBV7-9 to TRBJ2-7; D is unclear. The CDR3 sequence is 15 residues long. Germline V gives CDR1 SEHNR, CDR2 FQNEAQ (reference sequence). The V end lost 0 bases, the J end lost 2 bases, and 11 bases lay between the germline ends. CDR3: CASSLAGAYAYEQYF. The CDR3 DNA reads as TGTGCCAGCAGCTTAGCTGGTGCCTATGCCTACGAGCAGTACTTC.

The V and J genes are TRBV4-1 and TRBJ2-1, with D possibly matching TRBD1 (6 bases). Germline values: CDR1 MGHRA, CDR2 YSYEKL. The CDR3 runs 16 residues. The ends were cut back, 3 bases at V and 5 bases at J, with 17 bases in the middle. CDR3 amino acids: CASSHPKSGANNEQFF. The CDR3 DNA reads as TGCGCCAGCAGCCATCCAAAATCAGGGGCGAACAATGAGCAGTTCTTC.

This clonotype was counted between two and nine times. The chain employs TRBV7-9 and TRBJ1-2; perhaps TRBD1 as D (6 bases). Germline lookup yields CDR1 SEHNR and CDR2 FQNEAQ (reference sequence). The CDR3 covers 15 residues. V was clipped by 5 bases and J by 3 bases, with 16 bases between them. CDR3: CASSTYRDTHYGYTF. Written as DNA, the CDR3 is TGTGCCAGCAGCACTTACCGGGACACTCACTATGGCTACACCTTC.